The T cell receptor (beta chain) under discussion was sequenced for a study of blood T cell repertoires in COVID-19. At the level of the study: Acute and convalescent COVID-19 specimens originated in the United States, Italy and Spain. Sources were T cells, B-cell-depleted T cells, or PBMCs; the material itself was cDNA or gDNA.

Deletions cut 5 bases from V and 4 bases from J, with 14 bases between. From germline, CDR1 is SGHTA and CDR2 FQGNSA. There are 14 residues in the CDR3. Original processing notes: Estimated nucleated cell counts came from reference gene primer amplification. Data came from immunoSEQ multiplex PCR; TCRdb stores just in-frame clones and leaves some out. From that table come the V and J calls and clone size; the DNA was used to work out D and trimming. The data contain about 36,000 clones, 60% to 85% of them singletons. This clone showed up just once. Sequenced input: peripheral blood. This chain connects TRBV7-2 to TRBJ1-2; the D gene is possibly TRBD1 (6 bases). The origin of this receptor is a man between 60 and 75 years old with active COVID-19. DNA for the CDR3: TGTGCCAGCAGCGCTATACAGGGTAGCTATGGCTACACCTTC. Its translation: CASSAIQGSYGYTF.